This T cell receptor beta chain was retrieved from a study of identifying expanded T cells in peripheral blood. Trimming removed 5 bases from V and 2 bases from J; junction bases left unmatched: 3. Germline V gives CDR1 MNHEY, CDR2 SMNVEV (reference sequence). The CDR3 is 14 residues long. Clones were read by immunoSEQ multiplex PCR, and TCRdb kept only the in-frame ones, dropping some. The sample records about 58,000 clones, around 86% being singletons. Of note for this clone: Its antigen is undetermined.

Study results and limitations: About 1.3 clones differed between technical replicates, versus around 15 and 18 over time.

Source material: blood. This chain uses TRBV27 with TRBJ1-5, with 7 bases matching TRBD1. The sequence derives from a person between 18 and 75 years old in good health. In nucleotides, the CDR3 is TGTGCCAGCAGTAACAGGGGTGGCAATCAGCCCCAGCATTTT. Translating gives CASSNRGGNQPQHF.